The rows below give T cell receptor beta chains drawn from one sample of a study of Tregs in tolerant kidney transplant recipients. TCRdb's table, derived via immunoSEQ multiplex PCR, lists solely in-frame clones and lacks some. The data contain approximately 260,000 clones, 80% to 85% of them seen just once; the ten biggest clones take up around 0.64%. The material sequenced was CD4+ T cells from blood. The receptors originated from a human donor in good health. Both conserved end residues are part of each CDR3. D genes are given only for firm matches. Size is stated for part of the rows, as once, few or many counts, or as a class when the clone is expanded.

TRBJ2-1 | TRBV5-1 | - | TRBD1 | TGCGCCAGCAGCCTGGGGACAGGGGGCAATGAGCAGTTCTTC | CASSLGTGGNEQFF
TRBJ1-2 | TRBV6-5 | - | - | TGTGCCAGCAGTTACTCAGGTTATGGCTACACCTTC | CASSYSGYGYTF
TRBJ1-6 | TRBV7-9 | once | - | TGTGCCAGCAGTGCCGCGATTATTAATTCACCCCTCCACTTT | CASSAAIINSPLHF
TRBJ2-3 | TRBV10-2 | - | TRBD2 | TGCGCCAGCAGTGAATTTCGGACTAGCGTCTCTGTAGATACGCAGTATTTT | CASSEFRTSVSVDTQYF
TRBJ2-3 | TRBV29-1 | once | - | TGCAGCGTTGGAGCAGACCCCACAGATACGCAGTATTTT | CSVGADPTDTQYF
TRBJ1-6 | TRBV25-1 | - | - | TGTGCCAGCAGTGAATACGGGGGGAGGAATTCACCCCTCCACTTT | CASSEYGGRNSPLHF
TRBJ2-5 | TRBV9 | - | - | TGTGCCAGCAGGGCCCCGGGTGAAGAGACCCAGTACTTC | CASRAPGEETQYF
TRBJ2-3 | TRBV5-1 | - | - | TGCGCCAGCAGCTTGGGTCTGGGGGCGAATATAGATACGCAGTATTTT | CASSLGLGANIDTQYF
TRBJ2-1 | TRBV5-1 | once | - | TGCGCCAGCAGCATGGACTACTACAATGAGCAGTTCTTC | CASSMDYYNEQFF
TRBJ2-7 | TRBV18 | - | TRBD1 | TGTGCCAGCTCACCGGGACAGGGGTCCTACGAGCAGTACTTC | CASSPGQGSYEQYF
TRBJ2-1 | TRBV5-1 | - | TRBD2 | TGCGCCAGCAGCTTGGTTCCGCGGGAGTTCGGCAATGAGCAGTTCTTC | CASSLVPREFGNEQFF
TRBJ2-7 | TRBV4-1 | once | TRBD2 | TGCGCCAGCAGACTCGGACTAGCGGGGATCTACGAGCAGTACTTC | CASRLGLAGIYEQYF
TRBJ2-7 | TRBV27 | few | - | TGTGCCAGCAGTTTAACGTACGACTACGAGCAGTACTTC | CASSLTYDYEQYF
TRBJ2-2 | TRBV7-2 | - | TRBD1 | TGTGCCAGCAGCTTACTCGGACAGGGGTTCACCGGGGAGCTGTTTTTT | CASSLLGQGFTGELFF
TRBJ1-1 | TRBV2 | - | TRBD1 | TGTGCCAGGGCCGGGACAGGGCTTATTAGGACAAAAGACACTGAAGCTTTCTTT | CARAGTGLIRTKDTEAFF
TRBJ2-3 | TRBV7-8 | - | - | TGTGCCAGCAGCTTAGTTCAGAGGGTCCGCCTTCGGGATACGCAGTATTTT | CASSLVQRVRLRDTQYF
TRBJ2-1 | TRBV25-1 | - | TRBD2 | TGTGCCAGCAGTGCCAGGACTAGCGACCTCTACAATGAGCAGTTCTTC | CASSARTSDLYNEQFF
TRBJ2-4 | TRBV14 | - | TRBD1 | TGTGCCAGCAGCCAAGCCAGGGGGCGGAACATTCAGTACTTC | CASSQARGRNIQYF
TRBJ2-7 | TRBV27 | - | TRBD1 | TGTGCCAGCAGTTTAAAGGGACAGGGGGCCTACGAGCAGTACTTC | CASSLKGQGAYEQYF
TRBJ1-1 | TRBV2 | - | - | TGTGCCAGCACTCCGAGGGCCCAGGTTGCCACTGAAGCTTTCTTT | CASTPRAQVATEAFF
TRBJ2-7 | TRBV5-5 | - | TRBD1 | TGTGCCAGCAGCTTAGACAGGGGGCGCGAGCAGTACTTC | CASSLDRGREQYF
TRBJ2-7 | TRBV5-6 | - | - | TGTGCCAGCAGCCGTGGTCGCTGGGTCTACGAGCAGTACTTC | CASSRGRWVYEQYF
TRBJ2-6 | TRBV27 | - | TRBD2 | TGTGCCAGCAGTCTACGAGCGCTAGCGGGAGCAAGGGCCAACGTCCTGACTTTC | CASSLRALAGARANVLTF